These T cell receptor beta chains were read from a single sample in a study of identical twins. TCRdb independently ran MiXCR on the 5' RACE reads; one entry per CDR3 protein. The table includes roughly 150,000 distinct CDR3 sequences, 3% to 4% detected once. The sequencing sample was made of memory T cells sorted from blood. These receptor sequences come from a man aged 18 to 30 in good health. The CDR3 runs from the conserved cysteine through the conserved F or W. D genes are given only for firm matches. The size field reads once, few, many or a size class.

J: TRBJ2-6
D: -
size: many
V: TRBV7-2
DNA: TGTGCCAGCAGCCCCCAAGCGACAGTCTCTGGGGCCAACGTCCTGACTTTC
CDR3: CASSPQATVSGANVLTF

J: TRBJ2-1
D: TRBD2
size: many
V: TRBV7-3
DNA: TGTGCCAGCAGTTCTAGCGGGACAAGCTCCTACAATGAGCAGTTCTTC
CDR3: CASSSSGTSSYNEQFF

J: TRBJ1-3
D: TRBD1
size: many
V: TRBV6-1
DNA: TGTGCCAGCAGTAAGGGACAGGGAAACACCATATATTTT
CDR3: CASSKGQGNTIYF

J: TRBJ1-6
D: TRBD1
size: many
V: TRBV25-1
DNA: TGTGCCAGCAGAAAGACAGGGGCCGATAATTCACCCCTCCACTTT
CDR3: CASRKTGADNSPLHF

J: TRBJ1-2
D: TRBD1
size: many
V: TRBV29-1
DNA: TGCAGCGTGGGGTGGGACAGCGCCTTTGGCTACACCTTC
CDR3: CSVGWDSAFGYTF

J: TRBJ2-7
D: -
size: many
V: TRBV13
DNA: TGTGCCAGCAGCTTAGGGGATCTCCACTACGAGCAGTACTTC
CDR3: CASSLGDLHYEQYF

J: TRBJ2-1
D: -
size: many
V: TRBV11-3
DNA: TGTGCCAGCAGCTCCGGACACCAGAACAATGAGCAGTTCTTC
CDR3: CASSSGHQNNEQFF

J: TRBJ1-6
D: -
size: many
V: TRBV20-1
DNA: TGCAGTGCTAGAGATAGGGTCAGGGGAAGCTCCTATAATTCACCCCTCCACTTT
CDR3: CSARDRVRGSSYNSPLHF

J: TRBJ2-1
D: TRBD2
size: many
V: TRBV25-1
DNA: TGTGCCAGCAGTGAAGGTAGCGGGAGGGTCGAGCAGTTCTTC
CDR3: CASSEGSGRVEQFF

J: TRBJ2-1
D: TRBD2
size: many
V: TRBV5-1
DNA: TGCGCCAGCAGCTTGGCACCCCCGGGCGGAGCGGGAGGAGGGGAGCAGTTCTTC
CDR3: CASSLAPPGGAGGGEQFF

J: TRBJ2-5
D: -
size: many
V: TRBV20-1
DNA: TGCAGTGCTAGAGATCTACCCGAGGGCCAGTACTTC
CDR3: CSARDLPEGQYF

J: TRBJ2-5
D: -
size: many
V: TRBV15
DNA: TGTGCCACCAGCAGAGGCCAAGAGACCCAGTACTTC
CDR3: CATSRGQETQYF

J: TRBJ2-1
D: -
size: many
V: TRBV20-1
DNA: TGCAGTGTCAAATCTCCAGGGGACTCCCTCAATGAGCAGTTCTTC
CDR3: CSVKSPGDSLNEQFF

J: TRBJ2-4
D: -
size: many
V: TRBV24-1
DNA: TGTGCCACCAGTGATGGGACCTGGGGCAAAAACATTCAGTACTTC
CDR3: CATSDGTWGKNIQYF

J: TRBJ2-7
D: TRBD2
size: many
V: TRBV6-2/TRBV6-3
DNA: TGTGCCAGCAGTCGAGGACTAGCGGGAGCGGAGCAGTACTTC
CDR3: CASSRGLAGAEQYF

J: TRBJ2-1
D: -
size: many
V: TRBV3-1
DNA: TGTGCCAGCAGCTTACAGACAGGAGAGCAGTTCTTC
CDR3: CASSLQTGEQFF

J: TRBJ1-1
D: -
size: few
V: TRBV30
DNA: TGTGCCTGGACCATGGTGGGACGGGCGAACACTGAAGCTTTCTTT
CDR3: CAWTMVGRANTEAFF

J: TRBJ2-1
D: TRBD2
size: many
V: TRBV3-1
DNA: TGTGCCAGCAGCCTGGGACTAGCGGGAGGGCCGGGCAATGAGCAGTTCTTC
CDR3: CASSLGLAGGPGNEQFF